The subject of this entry is one T cell receptor (beta chain). This sample is drawn from a study of early T cells in non-severe SARS-CoV-2 infection. About the study: The study sequenced bulk RNA from unsorted whole blood, with chains unpaired.

Trimming pared 6 bases from V and 3 bases from J, leaving 14 bases between. The CDR3 loop spans 14 amino acids. Germline-derived CDR1 and CDR2 are LGHNT and FRNRAP. Unique molecular identifiers were added to individual cDNA molecules. Via MiXCR, TCRdb re-called the 5' RACE reads, giving one row per CDR3 protein. This table holds 30,000 to 40,000 distinct CDR3 sequences, less than 5.5% found once. The sequencing input was whole blood. This chain connects TRBV12-5 to TRBJ1-1; no firm D call. This sequence was found in an adult who was a healthcare worker with PCR-confirmed SARS-CoV-2 infection or an uninfected control (not recorded which). CDR3 in amino acids: CASGPGSDYTEAFF. The CDR3 DNA follows: TGTGCTAGTGGCCCGGGGTCGGATTACACTGAAGCTTTCTTT.